This TCR beta chain was obtained from a study of beta chain features in type 1 diabetes. Overall study findings and caveats: Sequencing the cDNA could make cells with high TCR expression show up more than they should.

Concerning this clone: Antigen unknown.

V dropped 5 bases and J dropped 0 bases, with 12 bases sitting between them. CDR1 and CDR2 from the germline V gene are SGHTA and FQGNSA. The CDR3 is made up of 15 amino acids. Every isolated RNA sample was fully reverse transcribed, so sequencing captured expressed TCRB transcripts. Using immunoSEQ multiplex PCR, the repertoire was profiled, and TCRdb retains in-frame clones only, with some absent. The sample yields around 310,000 clones, 9.5% to 12% seen once. The chain links TRBV7-2 to TRBJ2-3; the D is unclear. What was sequenced was naive CD4+ T cells from blood. The clonotype comes from a woman aged 25-40 years in good health. DNA for the CDR3: TGTGCCAGCAGCCTAGTGATCGGTAGCACAGATACGCAGTATTTT. The encoded protein is CASSLVIGSTDTQYF.